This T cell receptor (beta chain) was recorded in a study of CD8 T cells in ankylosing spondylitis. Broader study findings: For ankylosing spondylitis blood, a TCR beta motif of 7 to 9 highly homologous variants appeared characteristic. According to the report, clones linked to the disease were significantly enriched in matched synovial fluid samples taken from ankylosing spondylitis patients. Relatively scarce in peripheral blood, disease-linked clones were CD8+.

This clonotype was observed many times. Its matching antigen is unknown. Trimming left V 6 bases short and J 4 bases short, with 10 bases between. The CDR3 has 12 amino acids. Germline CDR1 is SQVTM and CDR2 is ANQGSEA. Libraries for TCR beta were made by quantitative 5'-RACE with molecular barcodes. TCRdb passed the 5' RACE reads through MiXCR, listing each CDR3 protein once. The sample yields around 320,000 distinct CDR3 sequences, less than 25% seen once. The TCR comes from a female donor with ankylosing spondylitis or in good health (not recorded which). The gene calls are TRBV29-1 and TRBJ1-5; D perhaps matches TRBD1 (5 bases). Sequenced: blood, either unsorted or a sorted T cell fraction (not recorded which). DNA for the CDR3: TGCAGCGTGTTATCAGGGAATCAGCCCCAGCATTTT. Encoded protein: CSVLSGNQPQHF.